The next 20 T cell receptor beta chains were all read from a single sample in a study of T cell clonality in common variable immunodeficiency. Some clones are missing from TCRdb's copy, which holds only in-frame ones; the method was immunoSEQ multiplex PCR. Altogether 40,000 to 45,000 clones were found in the sample, and no singletons occur. The sequenced sample was peripheral blood mononuclear cells. These receptors were obtained from a person aged 18 to 70 in good health.

This clone was seen at least ten times. The read stops 3 residues short of the end of the CDR3; the missing end is completed from the germline J gene. The V gene is TRBV2, the J gene TRBJ1-4; 9 positions agree with TRBD1. V lost 6 bases, J lost 8 bases, and 13 bases stayed unmatched. The CDR3 spans 16 residues. CDR1 and CDR2 (germline): SNHLY, FYNNEI. The chain's CDR3 is CASRGGTGKVLEKLFF. CDR3 DNA, as far as it was read: TGTGCCAGCAGGGGCGGGACAGGGAAGGTTTTGGAAAAA.

This clone was picked up many times. The read comes to an end 3 residues before the CDR3 does, leaving the germline J gene to fill in the end. V is TRBV5-4 and J is TRBJ2-1, with 8 bases matching TRBD2. CDR1 SGHNT and CDR2 YYREEE come from the germline V gene (reference sequence). The V segment lost 4 bases and the J segment 7 bases; nucleotides outside the gene matches: 10. This CDR3 has 15 amino acids. The CDR3 reads CASSRGGAGVNEQFF. The sequenced part of the CDR3 DNA is TGTGCCAGCAGCCGGGGGGGAGCGGGAGTAAATGAG.

About this clone: The read terminates 3 residues before the CDR3 end, so the remaining end is supplied by the germline J gene. The sample has other DNA sequences that encode this CDR3 too. This chain joins TRBV20-1 and TRBJ2-1, with 16 bases matching TRBD2. V trimming: 3 bases; J trimming: 1 base; junction bases outside the gene matches: 6. This CDR3 contains 18 residues. CDR1 DFQATT and CDR2 SNEGSKA come from the germline V gene (reference sequence). The CDR3 sequence: CSASLGTSGRGSYNEQFF. Partial CDR3 DNA: TGCAGTGCTAGCCTCGGGACTAGCGGGAGGGGATCCTACAATGAG.

This clone was found many times. The read terminates 3 residues ahead of where the CDR3 ends, so the germline J gene completes it. The V and J genes are TRBV18 and TRBJ1-2, with 8 bases fitting TRBD1. The CDR3 has 15 amino acids. In germline, CDR1 is KGHSH, CDR2 LQKENI. CDR3 DNA, as far as it was read: TGTGCCAGCTCGTTCGGACAGGGAAGAGGTGTCGGC. Residues: CASSFGQGRGVG. The full-length CDR3 reads as CASSFGQGRGVGYTF.

This clone has ten or more counts. The CDR3 extends 3 residues past the end of the read, so its final part is completed from the germline J gene. The V gene is TRBV20-1, the J gene TRBJ1-4; weak D call: TRBD1 (6 bases). The V gene lost 6 bases and the J gene lost 7 bases, with 12 bases spanning the gap. Germline V CDR1 and CDR2: DFQATT, SNEGSKA (reference sequence). This CDR3 has 12 residues. The sequenced part of the CDR3 DNA is TGCAGTGCCCAGGGGTTGGGTGAAAAA. As protein: CSAQGLGEK. The full CDR3 sequence reads CSAQGLGEKLFF.

This clone was observed at least ten times. The CDR3 end lies 3 residues beyond the end of the read and is filled in from the germline J gene. The V gene is TRBV2, the J gene TRBJ1-1, with TRBD1 matching 7 bases. This CDR3 is 16 amino acids long. The V segment lost 3 bases and the J segment 1 base; nucleotides outside the gene matches: 8. Germline values: CDR1 SNHLY, CDR2 FYNNEI. The sequenced CDR3 bases are TGTGCCAGCAGTGATGCTCTACAGGGGTGGAACACTGAA. This codes for CASSDALQGWNTE. The full CDR3 reads CASSDALQGWNTEAFF.

This clone was observed a handful of times. The sequence runs out 3 residues before the end of the CDR3; the remainder is reconstructed from the germline J gene. The V call is TRBV5-1, the J call TRBJ2-7; 8 nucleotides line up with TRBD1. Unmatched junction bases numbered 6, after V lost 0 bases and J lost 4 bases. Per germline, CDR1 SGHRS and CDR2 YFSETQ. CDR3 size: 15 residues. The CDR3 spells CASSLGQGAGYEQYF. The sequenced CDR3 bases are TGCGCCAGCAGCTTGGGGCAGGGGGCTGGGTACGAG.

This clone was recorded many times. An end of the junction does not agree with germline; a read error may underlie this. The CDR3 DNA, read in part, is TGCGCCAGCAGCCAAGCCTTAGCGGGGGGGCCCTACGAG. This codes for CASSQALAGGPYE. The CDR3 as a whole reads CASSQALAGGPYEQYF. The rearrangement uses TRBV4-2 and TRBJ2-7, with 11 nucleotides matching TRBD2. Read sequence stops 3 residues before the CDR3 end, and the germline J gene provides the missing end. Germline assignment: CDR1 LGHNA and CDR2 YNFKEQ. This CDR3 region has 16 residues.

The sample holds many counts of this clone. The CDR3 end is not reached by the read, which stops 3 residues before it; the germline J gene fills it in. The J gene is TRBJ1-1, the V gene TRBV12-3 or TRBV12-4; 7 positions match TRBD1. V shed 5 bases, J shed 5 bases, and the junction held 5 bases outside the gene matches. The CDR3 consists of 13 residues. The covered CDR3 bases are TGTGCCAGCAGTCAGTACAGGGGAACTGAA. This codes for CASSQYRGTE. The CDR3 as a whole reads CASSQYRGTEAFF.

This clone occurred a few times. The chain's CDR3 is CASSLEGTGTEAFF. The sequenced CDR3 bases are TGTGCCAGCAGCCTTGAGGGGACAGGGACTGAA. The chain joins TRBV11-3 to TRBJ1-1; TRBD1 matches 9 bases. Read sequence stops 3 residues before the CDR3 end, and the germline J gene provides the missing end. There are 14 residues in the CDR3. V lost 5 bases and J lost 5; bases outside the gene matches: 6. The germline gives CDR1 SGHNT, CDR2 YENEEA.

This clone was counted at least ten times. Read sequence stops 3 residues before the CDR3 end, and the germline J gene provides the missing end. The chain has TRBV20-1 and TRBJ1-3, with TRBD1 matching over 8 bases. Germline-derived CDR1 and CDR2 are DFQATT and SNEGSKA (reference sequence). With 7 bases clipped from V and 3 bases from J, the junction kept 5 bases outside the gene matches. The CDR3 contains 13 residues. CDR3 residues: CSGTGGVGNTIYF. The sequenced CDR3 bases are TGCAGTGGTACAGGGGGGGTTGGAAACACC.

This clone was observed many times. The CDR3 extends 3 residues past the end of the read, so its final part is completed from the germline J gene. The chain couples TRBV20-1 to TRBJ2-5; D call uncertain. V was shortened by 3 bases and J by 5 bases, with 7 bases between the two germline ends. CDR3 size: 11 residues. Germline loops: CDR1 DFQATT, CDR2 SNEGSKA (reference sequence). The sequenced part of the CDR3 DNA is TGCAGTGCTAGCCTCAGGGAGACC. This sequence encodes CSASLRET. In full, the CDR3 reads CSASLRETQYF.

Many counts were recorded for this clone. The CDR3 end falls 3 residues outside the read, so it is completed with the germline J gene. The V call is TRBV20-1, the J call TRBJ2-2, with D perhaps TRBD1 (7 bases). CDR1 and CDR2 (germline): DFQATT, SNEGSKA (reference sequence). The CDR3 has 16 amino acids. The ends were cut back, 0 bases at V and 6 bases at J, with 17 bases in the middle. The CDR3 DNA, read in part, is TGCAGTGCTAGAGATCGTACAGGGGAGGATCCCGGGGAG. It yields the protein CSARDRTGEDPGE. The full-length CDR3 reads as CSARDRTGEDPGELFF.

Many counts were recorded for this clone. Sequencing ends 3 residues short of the CDR3 end; the germline J gene provides the rest. V is TRBV7-3 and J is TRBJ1-1; 7 positions match TRBD1. The germline gives CDR1 SGHTA, CDR2 FQGTGA. The CDR3 is 13 amino acids. After removal of 5 bases from V and 7 bases from J, the junction contained 7 bases not matched to a gene. CDR3 sequence reads: CASSPDRRGEAFF. The part of the CDR3 DNA that was read is TGTGCCAGCAGCCCGGACAGGCGCGGTGAA. Full variable domain (remainder filled in from reference TRBV7-3 and TRBJ1-1): GAGVSQTPSNKVTEKGKYVELRCDPISGHTALYWYRQSLGQGPEFLIYFQGTGAADDSGLPNDRFFAVRPEGSVSTLKIQRTERGDSAVYLCASSPDRRGEAFFGQGTRLTVV.

Concerning this clone: This likely stems from a read error, as it lies one base from a far larger clone. Read sequence stops 3 residues before the CDR3 end, and the germline J gene provides the missing end. This chain connects TRBV7-9 to TRBJ2-4; TRBD1 aligns across 8 bases. Germline-derived CDR1 and CDR2 are SEHNR and FQNEAQ (reference sequence). This CDR3 is built from 14 residues. The sequenced CDR3 bases are TGTACCAGCAGCCCATGGGGACAGGAAAACATT. Its protein product is CTSSPWGQENI. The whole CDR3 protein reads CTSSPWGQENIQYF.

This clone has ten or more counts. The read comes to an end 3 residues before the CDR3 does, leaving the germline J gene to fill in the end. V gene TRBV30 combines with J gene TRBJ1-5; the D gene is possibly TRBD1 (6 bases). Between the trimmed V and J ends, which lost 1 base and 3 bases, there was a span of 7 bases. Germline V gene lookup returns CDR1 GTSNPN and CDR2 SVGIG (reference sequence). The CDR3 spans 13 residues. The CDR3: CAWSGGPNQPQHF. The DNA read from the CDR3 is TGTGCCTGGAGTGGGGGGCCCAATCAGCCC.

This clone was counted between two and nine times. The read gets to within 3 residues of the CDR3 end, and the germline J gene fills in the rest. The chain uses TRBV18 and TRBJ1-1; a possible D gene is TRBD1 (6 bases). The CDR3 runs to 16 residues. V lost 2 bases and J lost 6, with 19 bases in between. Germline values: CDR1 KGHSH, CDR2 LQKENI. The CDR3 is CASSPALQGAGAEAFF. CDR3 DNA, as far as it was read: TGTGCCAGCTCACCAGCCCTACAGGGCGCTGGGGCTGAA.

In this sample, this clone turned up many times. With the read ending 3 residues before the CDR3 end, the germline J gene is used to fill in that end. V and J are TRBV20-1 and TRBJ1-1; D is ambiguous. Trimming pared 6 bases from V and 5 bases from J, leaving 19 bases between. The CDR3 extends over 14 amino acids. Germline CDR1 DFQATT, CDR2 SNEGSKA (reference sequence). Here the CDR3 reads CSAKRDILSTEAFF. The CDR3 DNA, read in part, is TGCAGTGCCAAGAGAGACATTCTGTCAACTGAA.

This clone was observed a few times. The observed sequence ends 3 residues before the CDR3 terminus, with the missing tail filled in from the germline J gene. The chain links TRBV20-1 to TRBJ2-1; 12 bases line up with TRBD2. V shed 4 bases and J 8 bases; nucleotides not matched to a gene: 9. CDR1 and CDR2 from the germline V gene are DFQATT and SNEGSKA (reference sequence). CDR3 length: 15 amino acids. The sequenced part of the CDR3 DNA is TGCAGTGCTATCTGGGCTAGCGGGGGGGCGGATGAG. This sequence encodes CSAIWASGGADE. The entire CDR3 protein reads CSAIWASGGADEQFF.

This clone appeared many times. The missing CDR3 end, 3 residues past where the read stops, is filled in from the germline J gene. The chain combines TRBV19 with TRBJ1-1; D unclear. CDR1 is LNHDA and CDR2 is SQIVND in the germline V gene (reference sequence). This CDR3 is 15 amino acids long. Trimming left V 3 bases short and J 1 base short, with 12 bases between. The DNA read from the CDR3 is TGTGCCAGTAGTATCCCCTCGACGGGGAACACTGAA. Amino acid sequence: CASSIPSTGNTE. The entire CDR3 is CASSIPSTGNTEAFF.